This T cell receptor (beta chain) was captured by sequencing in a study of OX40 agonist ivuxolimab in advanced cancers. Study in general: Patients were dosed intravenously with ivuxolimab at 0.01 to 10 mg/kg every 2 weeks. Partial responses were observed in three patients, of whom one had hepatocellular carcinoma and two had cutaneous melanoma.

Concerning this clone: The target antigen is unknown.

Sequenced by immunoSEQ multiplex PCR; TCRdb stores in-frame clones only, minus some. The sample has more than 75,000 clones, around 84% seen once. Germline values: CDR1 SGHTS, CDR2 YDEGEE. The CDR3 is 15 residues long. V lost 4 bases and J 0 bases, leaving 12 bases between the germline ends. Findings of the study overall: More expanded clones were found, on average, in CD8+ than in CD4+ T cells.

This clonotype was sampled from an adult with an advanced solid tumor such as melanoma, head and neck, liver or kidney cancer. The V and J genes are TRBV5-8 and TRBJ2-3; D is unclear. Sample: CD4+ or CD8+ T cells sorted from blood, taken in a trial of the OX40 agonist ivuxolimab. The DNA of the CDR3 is TGTGCCAGCAGCGCCACTGGAGTTAGCACAGATACGCAGTATTTT. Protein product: CASSATGVSTDTQYF.